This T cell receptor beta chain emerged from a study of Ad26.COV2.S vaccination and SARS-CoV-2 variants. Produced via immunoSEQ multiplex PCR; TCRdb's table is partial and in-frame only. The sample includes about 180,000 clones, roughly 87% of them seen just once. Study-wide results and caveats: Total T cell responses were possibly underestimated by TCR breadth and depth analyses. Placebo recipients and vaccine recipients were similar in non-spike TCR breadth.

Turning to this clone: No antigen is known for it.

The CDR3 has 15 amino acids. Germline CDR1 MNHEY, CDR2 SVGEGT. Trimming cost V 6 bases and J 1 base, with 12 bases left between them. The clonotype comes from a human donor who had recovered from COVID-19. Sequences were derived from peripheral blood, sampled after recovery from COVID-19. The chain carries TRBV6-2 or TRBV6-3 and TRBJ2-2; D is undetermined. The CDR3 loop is CASSRLTLNTGELFF. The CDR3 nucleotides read TGTGCCAGCAGCCGGCTGACACTGAACACCGGGGAGCTGTTTTTT.